The 31 T cell receptor beta chains presented below share a single source sample, sequenced in a study of blood T cells in healthy people across ages. A J-beta primer mix and a sample-barcoded 5' primer were used in a second PCR of roughly 6 to 12 cycles. Using its own MiXCR run on the 5' RACE reads, TCRdb lists one record per CDR3 protein. Seen here are 980,000 or so distinct CDR3 sequences, roughly 52% observed once, and the top ten hold about an eighth. The specimen sequenced was blood. All receptors derive from a man aged 30-40 years in good health.

This clonotype was detected ten times or more. The chain couples TRBV7-2 to TRBJ2-3; D gene unclear. V dropped 3 bases and J dropped 6 bases, with 10 bases sitting between them. Germline lookup yields CDR1 SGHTA and CDR2 FQGNSA. There are 13 residues in the CDR3. Here the CDR3 DNA reads TGTGCCAGCAGCTTGACCCAATACGATACGCAGTATTTT. Translation: CASSLTQYDTQYF.

This chain joins TRBV6-5 and TRBJ2-2; no firm D call. CDR3 length: 14 amino acids. V was cut by 2 bases and J by 5 bases, with 9 bases left in between. Germline CDR1 and CDR2: MNHEY and SVGAGI. This CDR3 is CASSYLRLTGELFF. CDR3 DNA sequence: TGTGCCAGCAGTTACCTTCGGCTAACCGGGGAGCTGTTTTTT.

The CDR3 nucleotides read TGTGCCAGCAGTGGAGTAGGGGTTGGAGGCTACACCTTC. Its translation is CASSGVGVGGYTF. The chain is built from TRBV6-1 and TRBJ1-2, with a possible D match to TRBD1 (5 bases). CDR1 is MNHNS, CDR2 SASEGT, per germline. CDR3 length equals 13 residues. Trimming removed 4 bases at V and 8 bases at J, with 14 bases between.

V usage is TRBV25-1 and J usage is TRBJ1-1; D is uncertain. This CDR3 comprises 11 residues. Germline V gene lookup returns CDR1 MGHDK and CDR2 SYGVNS. Trimming cost V 8 bases and J 10 bases, with 14 bases left between them. The CDR3 nucleotides read TGTGCCAGCGAAAACACCGCTCGAGCTTTCTTT. It encodes CASENTARAFF.

The chain joins TRBV6-1 to TRBJ1-5; 10 bases match TRBD1. CDR1 MNHNS and CDR2 SASEGT come from the germline V gene. Losses at the gene ends were 7 bases for V and 7 bases for J; bases not matched to a gene: 10. There are 15 residues in the CDR3. CDR3 coding DNA: TGTGCCAGCACCATGGGACAGGGGAATGGCCAGCCCCAGCATTTT. It is translated as CASTMGQGNGQPQHF.

This clonotype showed up just a few times. The rearrangement links TRBV5-1 to TRBJ2-3; D uncertain. Per germline, CDR1 SGHRS and CDR2 YFSETQ. Trimming took off 1 base at V and 1 base at J, with 10 bases between the two ends. This CDR3 has 15 amino acids. CDR3 protein: CASSLNGPRTDTQYF. For the CDR3, the DNA is TGCGCCAGCAGCTTGAATGGCCCCCGCACAGATACGCAGTATTTT.

This clonotype appeared a few times. This rearrangement joins TRBV5-1 to TRBJ2-5; D is tentatively TRBD1 or TRBD2 (5 bases each). Germline assignment: CDR1 SGHRS and CDR2 YFSETQ. CDR3 length: 15 amino acids. V lost 7 bases, J lost 2 bases, and 18 bases lay in between. The CDR3 region is CASGTEPYSQETQYF. CDR3 in DNA: TGCGCCAGCGGGACGGAACCCTACTCTCAAGAGACCCAGTACTTC.

The table lists this clonotype with a count of one. The CDR3 protein is CAAKQGLNTEAFF. The CDR3 coding sequence is TGTGCCGCGAAACAGGGGCTGAACACTGAAGCTTTCTTT. The chain couples TRBV7-2 to TRBJ1-1, with 7 positions matching TRBD1. V shed 11 bases, J shed 0 bases, and the junction held 6 bases outside the gene matches. The CDR3 is 13 residues long. Germline V CDR1 and CDR2: SGHTA, FQGNSA.

In DNA form, the CDR3 reads TGTGCCAGCAGTTACTCGTCAAGCCCCAGTGAGCAGTTCTTC. Its translation: CASSYSSSPSEQFF. The genes are TRBV6-5 and TRBJ2-1; D gene ambiguous. The V gene lost 0 bases and the J gene lost 9 bases, with 12 bases spanning the gap. The CDR3 runs to 14 residues. Germline V gives CDR1 MNHEY, CDR2 SVGAGI.

This clonotype was detected a few times. The V call is TRBV20-1, the J call TRBJ2-1, with D possibly being TRBD2 (6 bases). Trimming shortened V by 2 bases and J by 15 bases, and 20 bases separated the two germline ends. Looked up from germline, CDR1 is DFQATT and CDR2 is SNEGSKA (reference sequence). The CDR3 is 13 residues long. As DNA, the CDR3 is TGCAGTGCTAGAAGGGGACTCCAATTAGGTCTGTTCTTC. Amino acids: CSARRGLQLGLFF.

This chain links TRBV3-1 with TRBJ1-2, with D unclear. The V end lost 1 base, the J end lost 1 base, and 13 bases lay between the germline ends. Looked up from germline, CDR1 is LGHDT and CDR2 is YNNKEL (reference sequence). The CDR3 has 16 amino acids. The CDR3 loop reads CASSQGAGAFNYGYTF. The CDR3 nucleotides read TGTGCCAGCAGCCAAGGGGCCGGAGCCTTTAACTATGGCTACACCTTC.

This sequence joins TRBV4-3 and TRBJ2-3; no clear D. Trimming took 0 bases from V and 5 from J, leaving 15 bases between them. There are 16 residues in the CDR3. Germline loops: CDR1 LGHNA, CDR2 YSLEER. The chain's CDR3 is CASSQDGTAVVDTQYF. The CDR3 nucleotides are TGCGCCAGCAGCCAAGATGGCACTGCCGTGGTAGATACGCAGTATTTT.

This clonotype was detected only a few times. The chain employs TRBV29-1 and TRBJ2-3; D might be TRBD2 (6 bases). V lost 4 bases to trimming and J lost 5 bases, with 25 bases between them. The V gene's germline CDR1 is SQVTM and CDR2 ANQGSEA. The CDR3 has 17 amino acids. The CDR3 spells CSVADPFSGGIRDTQYF. The CDR3 DNA sequence: TGCAGCGTTGCCGATCCCTTCTCCGGAGGGATCCGAGATACGCAGTATTTT.

The V call is TRBV5-6, the J call TRBJ1-1, with D uncertain. V was cut by 1 base and J by 7 bases, with 8 bases left in between. The CDR3 has 12 amino acids. Germline CDR1 and CDR2: SGHDT and YYEEEE. The CDR3 loop is CASSLFGSEAFF. The CDR3 nucleotides read TGTGCCAGCAGCTTGTTCGGCAGTGAAGCTTTCTTT.

This clonotype has only a few counts. The gene calls are TRBV4-3 and TRBJ2-3; 8 bases agree with TRBD2. Germline CDR1 and CDR2: LGHNA and YSLEER. Unmatched junction bases numbered 9, after V lost 4 bases and J lost 0 bases. This CDR3 is 17 amino acids long. CDR3 sequence (DNA): TGCGCCAGCAGCCCGGGGGTAGCGGGGACTAGCACAGATACGCAGTATTTT. This codes for CASSPGVAGTSTDTQYF.

The gene calls are TRBV20-1 and TRBJ2-3; 9 bases are shared with TRBD2. Trimming cost V 0 bases and J 3 bases; bases outside gene matches: 7. Germline assignment: CDR1 DFQATT and CDR2 SNEGSKA (reference sequence). The CDR3 runs 16 residues. The chain's CDR3 is CSARDPGTSWTDTQYF. CDR3 nucleotide sequence: TGCAGTGCTAGAGATCCCGGGACTAGCTGGACAGATACGCAGTATTTT.

This clonotype has at least ten counts. The chain links TRBV27 to TRBJ2-1; 9 nucleotides line up with TRBD1. Per the germline V gene, CDR1 is MNHEY and CDR2 is SMNVEV (reference sequence). V lost 9 bases and J lost 9; bases outside the gene matches: 15. The CDR3 runs to 15 residues. The CDR3 spells CASLNPGTGIGEQFF. Here the CDR3 DNA reads TGTGCCAGTCTAAACCCAGGGACAGGGATAGGTGAGCAGTTCTTC.

This clonotype came up many times. At one boundary the junction diverges from the germline segment, which might be a read error. The chain uses TRBV20-1 and TRBJ2-3; 10 bases fit TRBD2. The CDR3 runs 14 residues. The germline V gene has CDR1 DFQATT and CDR2 SNEGSKA (reference sequence). The CDR3 loop reads CSARLAGRTNTQYF. CDR3 nucleotides: TGCAGTGCGAGACTAGCGGGCCGCACAAATACGCAGTATTTT.

This clonotype came up a few times. The chain uses TRBV20-1 and TRBJ2-2; D is unresolved. Trimming shortened V by 6 bases and J by 1 base, and 9 bases separated the two germline ends. The CDR3 is 13 amino acids. Germline-derived CDR1 and CDR2 are DFQATT and SNEGSKA (reference sequence). CDR3 nucleotide sequence: TGCAGTGCCCTCGGTAGGAACACCGGGGAGCTGTTTTTT. As protein: CSALGRNTGELFF.

This chain links TRBV5-1 with TRBJ2-7; a weak D match, TRBD1 (6 bases). The CDR3 has 14 residues. Germline CDR1 SGHRS, CDR2 YFSETQ. Trimming left V 3 bases short and J 2 bases short, with 12 bases between. The CDR3 coding sequence is TGCGCCAGCAGCTCCGGACAGATTACCTACGAGCAGTACTTC. This translates into CASSSGQITYEQYF.

This rearrangement joins TRBV18 to TRBJ2-1, with 10 bases lining up with TRBD1. V lost 3 bases and J lost 10; bases outside the gene matches: 6. Germline CDR1 and CDR2: KGHSH and LQKENI. The CDR3 extends over 14 amino acids. Written as DNA, the CDR3 is TGTGCCAGCTCACCGGGACAGGGGTCACGGGAGCAGTTCTTC. Translation gives CASSPGQGSREQFF.

This clonotype was seen a few times. The chain is built from TRBV3-1 and TRBJ1-2; the D gene is possibly TRBD1 (6 bases). Deletions cut 5 bases from V and 6 bases from J, with 13 bases between. The germline CDR1 and CDR2 sequences are LGHDT and YNNKEL (reference sequence). The CDR3 is 13 residues long. In DNA form, the CDR3 reads TGTGCCAGCAGCTACGGGACAACCGATGGCTACACCTTC. This sequence encodes CASSYGTTDGYTF.

The gene calls are TRBV3-1 and TRBJ2-1, with 15 bases that match TRBD2. Germline V CDR1 and CDR2: LGHDT, YNNKEL (reference sequence). Germline trimming cut 4 bases from V and 6 bases from J; bases unmatched to any gene: 1. The CDR3 loop spans 15 amino acids. This chain's CDR3 is CASSRTSGRANEQFF. The CDR3 nucleotides read TGTGCCAGCAGCCGGACTAGCGGGAGGGCCAATGAGCAGTTCTTC.

The V call is TRBV10-3, the J call TRBJ1-5, with TRBD1 as a possible D gene (6 bases). Trimming stripped 3 bases from V and 0 bases from J, with 15 bases between. CDR1 ENHRY and CDR2 SYGVKD come from the germline V gene. This CDR3 spans 17 amino acids. In nucleotides, the CDR3 is TGTGCCATCAGTGAACGTGGGGGCCAACTTAGCAATCAGCCCCAGCATTTT. This sequence encodes CAISERGGQLSNQPQHF.

In this sample, this clonotype turned up once. The chain links TRBV3-1 to TRBJ2-1; 10 nucleotides align to TRBD2. The germline V gene has CDR1 LGHDT and CDR2 YNNKEL (reference sequence). V lost 0 bases to trimming and J lost 7 bases; unmatched junction nucleotides: 6. The CDR3 is 16 amino acids. This CDR3 reads CASSQDVAGGWNEQFF. Here the CDR3 DNA reads TGTGCCAGCAGCCAAGATGTAGCGGGGGGTTGGAATGAGCAGTTCTTC.

The chain is built from TRBV10-3 and TRBJ2-1, with D tentatively TRBD2 (5 bases). The ends were cut back, 3 bases at V and 6 bases at J, with 18 bases in the middle. The CDR3 is 16 amino acids. CDR1 and CDR2 from the germline V gene are ENHRY and SYGVKD. This chain's CDR3 is CAISESGLRRFNEQFF. As DNA, the CDR3 is TGTGCCATCAGTGAAAGTGGACTCCGAAGATTCAATGAGCAGTTCTTC.

This rearrangement joins TRBV5-1 to TRBJ2-1; 7 nucleotides agree with TRBD1. From germline, CDR1 is SGHRS and CDR2 YFSETQ. V lost 4 bases, J lost 7 bases, and 14 bases stayed unmatched. The CDR3 consists of 16 residues. CDR3 nucleotides: TGCGCCAGCAGCCACACAGGGGAACTCCCCTTTAATGAGCAGTTCTTC. It is translated as CASSHTGELPFNEQFF.

This chain links TRBV24-1 with TRBJ2-1; D might be TRBD1 or TRBD2, each matching 6 bases. The germline V gene has CDR1 KGHDR and CDR2 SFDVKD. The CDR3 is 17 residues long. V was cut by 0 bases and J by 8 bases, with 19 bases left in between. The chain's CDR3 is CATSDLAYGGVAHEQFF. The CDR3 DNA is TGTGCCACCAGTGATTTGGCGTACGGGGGCGTTGCCCATGAGCAGTTCTTC.

CDR3 DNA sequence: TGTGCCAGTAGCTTATACGGGTCAACTAATGAAAAACTGTTTTTT. This codes for CASSLYGSTNEKLFF. This rearrangement joins TRBV19 to TRBJ1-4; D not certain. Germline loops: CDR1 LNHDA, CDR2 SQIVND (reference sequence). The CDR3 spans 15 residues. V was pared by 6 bases and J by 0 bases, with 11 bases between.

This clonotype was picked up a small number of times. For the CDR3, the DNA is TGCGCCAGCAGCAAAACAGGAACCGTAGCCAAAAACATTCAGTACTTC. Protein product: CASSKTGTVAKNIQYF. V usage is TRBV5-1 and J usage is TRBJ2-4, with TRBD1 as a possible D gene (5 bases). CDR1 SGHRS and CDR2 YFSETQ come from the germline V gene. V was cut by 4 bases and J by 0 bases, with 14 bases left in between. This CDR3 spans 16 amino acids.

The chain combines TRBV7-6 with TRBJ2-7, with D hard to call. CDR1 SGHVS and CDR2 FNYEAQ come from the germline V gene. V lost 5 bases to trimming and J lost 0 bases, with 11 bases between them. The CDR3 totals 14 residues. In DNA, the CDR3 is TGTGCCAGCAGCCCGGAACCATGCTCCTACGAGCAGTACTTC. Amino acid sequence: CASSPEPCSYEQYF. The variable domain in full, with the rest retrieved from reference TRBV7-6 and TRBJ2-7, is GAGVSQSPRYKVTKRGQDVALRCDPISGHVSLYWYRQALGQGPEFLTYFNYEAQQDKSGLPNDRFSAERPEGSISTLTIQRTEQRDSAMYRCASSPEPCSYEQYFGPGTRLTVT.